A selection of T cell receptor beta chains follows, all from one sample in a study of control samples from healthy donors and cancer patients. Produced via immunoSEQ multiplex PCR; TCRdb's table is partial and in-frame only. The sample lists some 410,000 clones; 75% to 95% were seen once. The sequenced sample consisted of PBMCs. The source of these receptors is a man aged 35 to 55 with head and neck cancer. CDR3s include the opening cysteine and the closing phenylalanine or tryptophan. The order of the fields is V gene, J gene, clone size, D gene, CDR3 DNA, CDR3 protein. D genes are given only for firm matches. Part of the rows lack a size; the others show once, few, many or a class for expanded clones.

V gene: TRBV24-1; J gene: TRBJ2-7; clone size: once; D gene: -; CDR3 DNA: TGTGCCACCAGTGATTATCAGGGTTACGAGCAGTACTTC; CDR3 protein: CATSDYQGYEQYF
V gene: TRBV10-3; J gene: TRBJ2-5; clone size: -; D gene: TRBD2; CDR3 DNA: TGTGCCACCGGGACTAGCGGGGGCCTCCAAGAGACCCAGTACTTC; CDR3 protein: CATGTSGGLQETQYF
V gene: TRBV4-1; J gene: TRBJ1-1; clone size: -; D gene: -; CDR3 DNA: TGCGCCAGCAGCCCCGTGGGTCGGGGGCATAGCACTGAAGCTTTCTTT; CDR3 protein: CASSPVGRGHSTEAFF
V gene: TRBV11-2; J gene: TRBJ2-7; clone size: -; D gene: -; CDR3 DNA: TGTGCCAGCAGCCCCGTCGGGGGGCGCGGCGAGCAGTACTTC; CDR3 protein: CASSPVGGRGEQYF
V gene: TRBV19; J gene: TRBJ1-1; clone size: -; D gene: -; CDR3 DNA: TGTGCCAGTAGTATTTTGCCCTCGGGCACTGAAGCTTTCTTT; CDR3 protein: CASSILPSGTEAFF
V gene: TRBV3-1/TRBV3-2; J gene: TRBJ2-7; clone size: -; D gene: TRBD1; CDR3 DNA: TGTGCCAGCAGCCAAGCCATGGGGGGGACAGGGGTTAATCAGCAGTACTTC; CDR3 protein: CASSQAMGGTGVNQQYF
V gene: TRBV4-1; J gene: TRBJ1-4; clone size: once; D gene: -; CDR3 DNA: TGCGCCAGCAGCCACGGGGGGGCTGGTGAAAAACTGTTTTTT; CDR3 protein: CASSHGGAGEKLFF
V gene: TRBV10-3; J gene: TRBJ2-1; clone size: -; D gene: -; CDR3 DNA: TGTGCCATCGAGGAGGGGATGGGCGGTGAGCAGTTCTTC; CDR3 protein: CAIEEGMGGEQFF
V gene: TRBV2; J gene: TRBJ2-2; clone size: -; D gene: TRBD2; CDR3 DNA: TGTGCCAGCAGAAGAGCTAGCGGGGGTAACACCGGGGAGCTGTTTTTT; CDR3 protein: CASRRASGGNTGELFF
V gene: TRBV5-1; J gene: TRBJ2-3; clone size: -; D gene: -; CDR3 DNA: TGCGCCAGCAGCTTGGGCAGCGGCACAGATACGCAGTATTTT; CDR3 protein: CASSLGSGTDTQYF
V gene: TRBV14; J gene: TRBJ2-1; clone size: -; D gene: -; CDR3 DNA: TGTGCCAGCAGCCCCGGCACGGGAAGAGATGAGCAGTTCTTC; CDR3 protein: CASSPGTGRDEQFF
V gene: TRBV30; J gene: TRBJ2-7; clone size: -; D gene: TRBD2; CDR3 DNA: TGTGCCTGGAGTGGACTAGCGGGAGCCGGCGAGCAGTACTTC; CDR3 protein: CAWSGLAGAGEQYF
V gene: TRBV9; J gene: TRBJ2-1; clone size: once; D gene: -; CDR3 DNA: TGTGCCAGCAGCGCCAGGACTATCTACAATGAGCAGTTCTTC; CDR3 protein: CASSARTIYNEQFF
V gene: TRBV5-1; J gene: TRBJ2-1; clone size: -; D gene: TRBD2; CDR3 DNA: TGCGCCAGCAGCCTACTAGCGGGGGAATACAATGAGCAGTTCTTC; CDR3 protein: CASSLLAGEYNEQFF
V gene: TRBV11-2; J gene: TRBJ1-2; clone size: -; D gene: -; CDR3 DNA: TGTGCCAGCAGCTTCGGGCAGGGGAATGGCTACACCTTC; CDR3 protein: CASSFGQGNGYTF
V gene: TRBV29-1; J gene: TRBJ1-1; clone size: -; D gene: -; CDR3 DNA: TGCAGCTTTCTGGTTGACATGAACACTGAAGCTTTCTTT; CDR3 protein: CSFLVDMNTEAFF
V gene: TRBV11-2; J gene: TRBJ1-5; clone size: -; D gene: -; CDR3 DNA: TGTGCCAGCAGCTCTGAAGTGGGACCTAATCAGCCCCAGCATTTT; CDR3 protein: CASSSEVGPNQPQHF
V gene: TRBV7-2; J gene: TRBJ2-2; clone size: -; D gene: -; CDR3 DNA: TGTGCCAGCAGCTTAGCATCAGGTGGCGGGGAGCTGTTTTTT; CDR3 protein: CASSLASGGGELFF
V gene: TRBV7-3; J gene: TRBJ1-5; clone size: -; D gene: TRBD1; CDR3 DNA: TGTGCCAGCAGCTTAACGGGACAGGGAAAACAGCCCCAGCATTTT; CDR3 protein: CASSLTGQGKQPQHF
V gene: TRBV4-2; J gene: TRBJ2-2; clone size: -; D gene: -; CDR3 DNA: TGTGCCAGCAGCCAAGAGCGGGGCACGCCCGGGGAGCTGTTTTTT; CDR3 protein: CASSQERGTPGELFF
V gene: TRBV5-5; J gene: TRBJ2-7; clone size: -; D gene: -; CDR3 DNA: TGTGCCAGCAGCCAATGGGCACTCCAAACGTCCGAGCAGTACTTC; CDR3 protein: CASSQWALQTSEQYF
V gene: TRBV6-2/TRBV6-3; J gene: TRBJ2-7; clone size: -; D gene: -; CDR3 DNA: TGTGCCAGCAGTTGGGCAGGGCCAACCTACGAGCAGTACTTC; CDR3 protein: CASSWAGPTYEQYF
V gene: TRBV30; J gene: TRBJ1-5; clone size: -; D gene: -; CDR3 DNA: TGTGCGTGGGGGGGAGGTCAGCCCCAGCATTTT; CDR3 protein: CAWGGGQPQHF
V gene: TRBV3-1/TRBV3-2; J gene: TRBJ2-3; clone size: once; D gene: TRBD2; CDR3 DNA: TGTGCCAGCAGCCCGGGGGGTAAAGGGGATACGCAGTATTTT; CDR3 protein: CASSPGGKGDTQYF
V gene: TRBV5-1; J gene: TRBJ2-1; clone size: -; D gene: TRBD2; CDR3 DNA: TGCGCCAGCAGCTTGGGACTAGCGAGAGTTAGTCGTAATGAGCAGTTCTTC; CDR3 protein: CASSLGLARVSRNEQFF
V gene: TRBV7-9; J gene: TRBJ2-2; clone size: -; D gene: -; CDR3 DNA: TGTGCCAGCAGCCGGGACCTCACCGGGGAGCTGTTTTTT; CDR3 protein: CASSRDLTGELFF
V gene: TRBV2; J gene: TRBJ2-1; clone size: -; D gene: -; CDR3 DNA: TGTGCCAGCAGCAAAACACCGTACAATGAGCAGTTCTTC; CDR3 protein: CASSKTPYNEQFF
V gene: TRBV9; J gene: TRBJ2-3; clone size: -; D gene: -; CDR3 DNA: TGTGCCAGCAGCCCGGGGGGCGGAAGCACAGATACGCAGTATTTT; CDR3 protein: CASSPGGGSTDTQYF
V gene: TRBV7-9; J gene: TRBJ2-3; clone size: -; D gene: -; CDR3 DNA: TGTGCCAGCAGCTCGACTGAGACGCAGTATTTT; CDR3 protein: CASSSTETQYF
V gene: TRBV28; J gene: TRBJ1-2; clone size: -; D gene: TRBD1; CDR3 DNA: TGTGCCAGCAGACCCACAGGGGGCGCATGGGGCTACACCTTC; CDR3 protein: CASRPTGGAWGYTF
V gene: TRBV2; J gene: TRBJ2-4; clone size: -; D gene: -; CDR3 DNA: TGTGCCAGCAGTGGGACAGAAGCCAAAAACATTCAGTACTTC; CDR3 protein: CASSGTEAKNIQYF
V gene: TRBV6-5; J gene: TRBJ1-4; clone size: -; D gene: -; CDR3 DNA: TGTGCCAGCCTGAGAGGGGGTTTTGAAAAACTGTTTTTT; CDR3 protein: CASLRGGFEKLFF